This is a list of T cell receptor beta chains from one sample in a study of identical twins. TCRdb passed the 5' RACE reads through MiXCR, listing each CDR3 protein once. Seen here are about 660,000 distinct CDR3 sequences, roughly 8% observed once, and the top ten hold approximately 0.96%. This same sample was also taken into another study, of yellow fever vaccine responses in identical twins.

The sample consisted of PBMCs. These receptors all come from a woman aged 18-29 years in good health. Each CDR3 is given with its conserved first and last residue. The order of the fields is clone size, D gene, J gene, V gene, CDR3 length, CDR3 protein, CDR3 DNA. The D gene is left open where the match is weak. Clone size is given for some rows only: seen once, a few or many times, or a class if the clone is expanded.

few	TRBD2	TRBJ2-1	TRBV6-5	15	CASSYSGTTNNEQFF	TGTGCCAGCAGTTACTCCGGGACTACAAACAATGAGCAGTTCTTC
few	.	TRBJ2-2	TRBV5-1	16	CASSLLAGINTGELFF	TGCGCCAGCAGCTTGTTGGCAGGGATCAATACCGGGGAGCTGTTTTTT
few	TRBD2	TRBJ2-1	TRBV11-2	18	CASSLVASGGSSYNEQFF	TGTGCCAGCAGCTTAGTGGCTAGCGGGGGAAGCTCCTACAATGAGCAGTTCTTC
many	TRBD1	TRBJ1-1	TRBV20-1	13	CSARDRANTEAFF	TGCAGTGCTAGGGACAGGGCGAACACTGAAGCTTTCTTT
many	.	TRBJ2-1	TRBV29-1	12	CSARTGNAEQFF	TGCAGCGCCCGCACGGGGAATGCTGAGCAGTTCTTC
few	.	TRBJ1-3	TRBV7-9	13	CASSSREGNTIYF	TGTGCCAGCAGCTCCAGGGAGGGAAACACCATATATTTT
.	.	TRBJ1-2	TRBV30	12	CAWSDGNYGYTF	TGTGCCTGGAGCGACGGTAACTATGGCTACACCTTC
.	.	TRBJ2-3	TRBV20-1	16	CSAREILLAHPDTQYF	TGCAGTGCTAGAGAGATTCTCCTAGCGCATCCAGATACGCAGTATTTT
many	TRBD2	TRBJ2-1	TRBV5-1	18	CASSLARLAGNSYNEQFF	TGCGCCAGCAGCTTGGCCAGACTAGCGGGAAACTCCTACAATGAGCAGTTCTTC
many	TRBD1	TRBJ1-2	TRBV12-3/TRBV12-4	13	CASRLGTAYGYTF	TGTGCCAGCAGACTAGGGACAGCATATGGCTACACCTTC
.	.	TRBJ2-5	TRBV12-3/TRBV12-4	13	CASSSLARETQYF	TGTGCCAGCAGTTCACTAGCTCGGGAGACCCAGTACTTC
few	TRBD2	TRBJ2-1	TRBV6-4	17	CASSRTSGGSSYNEQFF	TGTGCCAGCAGTCGGACTAGCGGGGGGAGCTCCTACAATGAGCAGTTCTTC
few	.	TRBJ2-1	TRBV6-1	16	CASSERKGYLYNEQFF	TGTGCCAGCAGTGAAAGAAAGGGATACCTTTACAATGAGCAGTTCTTC
.	.	TRBJ2-1	TRBV5-1	15	CASSLDYKKNNEQFF	TGCGCCAGCAGCTTGGACTATAAGAAAAACAATGAGCAGTTCTTC
few	TRBD2	TRBJ2-3	TRBV20-1	14	CSAIAGVGADTQYF	TGCAGTGCTATAGCGGGAGTGGGCGCAGATACGCAGTATTTT
many	.	TRBJ1-4	TRBV3-1	13	CASSQAWGEKLFF	TGTGCCAGCAGCCAAGCCTGGGGTGAAAAACTGTTTTTT
.	.	TRBJ1-1	TRBV3-1	13	CASSPPEGTEAFF	TGTGCCAGCAGCCCCCCCGAGGGCACTGAAGCTTTCTTT
.	.	TRBJ2-3	TRBV27	13	CASRAISTDTQYF	TGTGCCAGCAGGGCCATAAGCACAGATACGCAGTATTTT
.	.	TRBJ1-6	TRBV24-1	12	CATSAPGSPLHF	TGTGCCACCAGTGCACCAGGTTCACCCCTCCACTTT
.	.	TRBJ2-7	TRBV30	12	CAWGGLDYEQYF	TGTGCCTGGGGAGGGCTGGATTACGAGCAGTACTTC
few	TRBD2	TRBJ2-5	TRBV5-1	16	CASSFGLAGLQETQYF	TGCGCCAGCAGCTTCGGCCTAGCGGGGCTTCAAGAGACCCAGTACTTC
few	.	TRBJ1-2	TRBV29-1	14	CSVVGQRRNYGYTF	TGCAGCGTTGTAGGACAGCGCCGTAACTATGGCTACACCTTC
once	.	TRBJ2-7	TRBV6-6	13	CASSYLENYEQYF	TGTGCCAGCAGTTACTTGGAAAACTACGAGCAGTACTTC
few	TRBD1	TRBJ1-2	TRBV6-5	12	CASREGAYGYTF	TGTGCCAGCCGGGAGGGGGCCTATGGCTACACCTTC
few	TRBD1	TRBJ2-7	TRBV20-1	16	CSATPAGTGIPYEQYF	TGCAGTGCTACCCCCGCCGGGACAGGGATTCCCTACGAGCAGTACTTC
few	TRBD2	TRBJ2-1	TRBV15	15	CATRASGGENNEQFF	TGTGCCACCAGAGCTAGCGGGGGGGAGAACAATGAGCAGTTCTTC
few	.	TRBJ2-7	TRBV20-1	14	CSARETRISYEQYF	TGCAGTGCTAGAGAAACACGGATTTCCTACGAGCAGTACTTC
.	.	TRBJ2-1	TRBV11-2	15	CASSLSGLGSNEQFF	TGTGCCAGCAGCTTATCGGGACTTGGGAGCAATGAGCAGTTCTTC
.	TRBD2	TRBJ2-1	TRBV7-6	19	CASSPIKTRGGSVLHEQFF	TGTGCCAGCAGCCCAATCAAGACGCGGGGGGGATCAGTACTTCATGAGCAGTTCTTC
.	.	TRBJ1-5	TRBV20-1	14	CSARVGGGNQPQHF	TGCAGTGCTAGAGTAGGGGGTGGCAATCAGCCCCAGCATTTT
many	.	TRBJ2-1	TRBV12-3/TRBV12-4	12	CASSLWLNEQFF	TGTGCCAGCAGTTTGTGGCTCAATGAGCAGTTCTTC
once	TRBD2	TRBJ2-5	TRBV10-3	15	CAISDPGLAGWTQYF	TGTGCCATCAGTGATCCGGGACTAGCGGGATGGACCCAGTACTTC
few	.	TRBJ2-5	TRBV27	14	CASSLLGVGGTQYF	TGTGCCAGCAGTTTATTGGGGGTGGGGGGGACCCAGTACTTC
.	.	TRBJ1-5	TRBV27	14	CASRGTASNQPQHF	TGTGCCAGCAGGGGGACGGCCAGCAATCAGCCCCAGCATTTT
many	.	TRBJ2-2	TRBV29-1	13	CSVDMAVSGELFF	TGCAGCGTTGATATGGCCGTCTCCGGGGAGCTGTTTTTT
few	.	TRBJ2-4	TRBV7-9	14	CASSPETFPNIQYF	TGTGCCAGCAGCCCAGAGACATTTCCAAACATTCAGTACTTC
few	TRBD2	TRBJ2-7	TRBV9	20	CASLSRTVGRASGGSYEQYF	TGTGCCAGCCTCTCACGTACTGTAGGAAGGGCTAGCGGGGGCTCCTACGAGCAGTACTTC
.	.	TRBJ2-7	TRBV2	10	CASRRGEQYF	TGTGCCAGCAGAAGGGGCGAGCAGTACTTC
few	TRBD2	TRBJ2-7	TRBV2	16	CASITGTSGPPYEQYF	TGTGCCAGCATTACCGGGACTAGCGGACCACCCTACGAGCAGTACTTC
.	.	TRBJ2-5	TRBV29-1	11	CSVVFETLPDF	TGCAGCGTTGTTTTCGAGACCCTACCAGACTTC
.	.	TRBJ2-7	TRBV19	15	CASSMSSYGYYEQYF	TGTGCCAGTAGTATGAGTTCATATGGATACTACGAGCAGTACTTC
many	.	TRBJ2-4	TRBV7-2	16	CASTSPGTYAKNIQYF	TGTGCCAGCACTTCCCCCGGGACATATGCCAAAAACATTCAGTACTTC
few	TRBD1	TRBJ2-7	TRBV2	15	CASTRDRGPSYEQYF	TGTGCCAGCACCAGGGACAGGGGGCCTTCCTACGAGCAGTACTTC
.	.	TRBJ2-5	TRBV29-1	15	CSVELREQTAETQYF	TGCAGCGTTGAACTTCGGGAGCAAACGGCGGAGACCCAGTACTTC
few	.	TRBJ2-1	TRBV20-1	15	CSAGGGASSYNEQFF	TGCAGTGCTGGCGGCGGGGCGAGCTCCTACAATGAGCAGTTCTTC